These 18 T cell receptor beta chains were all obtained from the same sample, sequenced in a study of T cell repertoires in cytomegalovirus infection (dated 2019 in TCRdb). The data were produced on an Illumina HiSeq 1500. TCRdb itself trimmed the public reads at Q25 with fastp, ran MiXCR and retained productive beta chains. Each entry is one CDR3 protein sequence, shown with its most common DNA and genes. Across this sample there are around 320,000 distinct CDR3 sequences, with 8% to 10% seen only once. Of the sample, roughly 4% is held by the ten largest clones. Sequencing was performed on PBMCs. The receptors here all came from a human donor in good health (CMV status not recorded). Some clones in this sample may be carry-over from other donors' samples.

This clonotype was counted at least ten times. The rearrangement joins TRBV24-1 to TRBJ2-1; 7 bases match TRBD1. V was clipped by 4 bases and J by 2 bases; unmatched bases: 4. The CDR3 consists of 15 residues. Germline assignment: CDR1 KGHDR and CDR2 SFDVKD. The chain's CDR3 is CATSDTGTAYNEQFF. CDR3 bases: TGTGCCACCAGTGACACCGGGACAGCCTACAATGAGCAGTTCTTC.

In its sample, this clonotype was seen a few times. CDR3 in DNA: TGCAGCTCCCTTAGGACTAGCTTCTACAATGAGCAGTTCTTC. It is translated as CSSLRTSFYNEQFF. The V call is TRBV29-1, the J call TRBJ2-1; TRBD2 matches 8 bases. Germline CDR1 and CDR2: SQVTM and ANQGSEA. The CDR3 is 14 amino acids. V shed 8 bases, J shed 3 bases, and the junction held 9 bases outside the gene matches.

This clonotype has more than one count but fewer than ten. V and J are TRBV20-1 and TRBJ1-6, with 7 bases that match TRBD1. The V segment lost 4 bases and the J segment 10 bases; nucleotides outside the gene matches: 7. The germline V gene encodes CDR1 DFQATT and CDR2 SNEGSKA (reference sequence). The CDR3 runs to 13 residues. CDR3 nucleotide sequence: TGCAGTGCTACGGAGGGGGCGGGATCACCCCTCCACTTT. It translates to CSATEGAGSPLHF.

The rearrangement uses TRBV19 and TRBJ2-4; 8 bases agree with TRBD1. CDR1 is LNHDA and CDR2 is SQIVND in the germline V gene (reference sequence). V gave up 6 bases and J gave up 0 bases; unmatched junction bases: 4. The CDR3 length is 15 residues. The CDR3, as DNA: TGTGCCAGTAGAAGTCAGGGGGCAGCCAAAAACATTCAGTACTTC. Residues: CASRSQGAAKNIQYF.

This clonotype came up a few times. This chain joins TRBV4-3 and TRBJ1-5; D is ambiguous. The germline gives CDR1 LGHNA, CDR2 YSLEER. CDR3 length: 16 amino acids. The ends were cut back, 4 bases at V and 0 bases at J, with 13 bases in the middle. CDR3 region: CASSPRLENSNQPQHF. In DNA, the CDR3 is TGCGCCAGCAGCCCCCGGCTGGAGAATAGCAATCAGCCCCAGCATTTT.

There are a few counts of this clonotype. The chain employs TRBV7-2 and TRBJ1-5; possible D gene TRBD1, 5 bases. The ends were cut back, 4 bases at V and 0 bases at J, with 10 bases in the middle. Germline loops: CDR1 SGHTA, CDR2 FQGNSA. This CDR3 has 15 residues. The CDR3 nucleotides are TGTGCCAGCAGCTCCACTGACAGTAGCAATCAGCCCCAGCATTTT. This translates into CASSSTDSSNQPQHF. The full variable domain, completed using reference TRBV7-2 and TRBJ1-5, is GAGVSQSPSNKVTEKGKDVELRCDPISGHTALYWYRQSLGQGLEFLIYFQGNSAPDKSGLPSDRFSAERTGGSVSTLTIQRTQQEDSAVYLCASSSTDSSNQPQHFGDGTRLSIL.

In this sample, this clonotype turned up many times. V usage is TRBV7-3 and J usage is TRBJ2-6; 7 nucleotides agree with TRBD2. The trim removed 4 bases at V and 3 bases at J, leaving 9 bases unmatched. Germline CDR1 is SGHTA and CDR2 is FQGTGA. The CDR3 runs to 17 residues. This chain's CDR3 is CASSSVGGMGGANVLTF. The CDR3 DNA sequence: TGTGCCAGCAGCTCAGTCGGGGGGATGGGTGGGGCCAACGTCCTGACTTTC.

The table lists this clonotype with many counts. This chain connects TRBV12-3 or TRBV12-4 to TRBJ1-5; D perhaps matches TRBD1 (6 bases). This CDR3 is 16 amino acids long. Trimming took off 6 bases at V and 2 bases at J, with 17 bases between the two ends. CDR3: CASSGPGAAGNQPQHF. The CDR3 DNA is TGTGCCAGCAGCGGCCCGGGGGCGGCGGGCAATCAGCCCCAGCATTTT.

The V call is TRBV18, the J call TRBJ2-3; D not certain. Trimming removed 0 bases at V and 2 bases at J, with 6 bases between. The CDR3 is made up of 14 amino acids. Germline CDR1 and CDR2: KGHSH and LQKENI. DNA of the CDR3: TGTGCCAGCTCACCACCGCAGCCCACAGATACGCAGTATTTT. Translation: CASSPPQPTDTQYF. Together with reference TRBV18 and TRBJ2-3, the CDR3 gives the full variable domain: NAGVMQNPRHLVRRRGQEARLRCSPMKGHSHVYWYRQLPEEGLKFMVYLQKENIIDESGMPKERFSAEFPKEGPSILRIQQVVRGDSAAYFCASSPPQPTDTQYFGPGTRLTVL.

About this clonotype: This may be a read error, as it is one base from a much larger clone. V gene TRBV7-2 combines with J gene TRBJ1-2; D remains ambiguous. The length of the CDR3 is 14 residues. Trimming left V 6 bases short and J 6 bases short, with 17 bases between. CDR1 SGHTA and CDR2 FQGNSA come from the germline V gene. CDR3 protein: CASSPGGSTNGYTF. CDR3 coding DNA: TGTGCCAGCAGTCCTGGAGGGAGTACTAATGGCTACACCTTC. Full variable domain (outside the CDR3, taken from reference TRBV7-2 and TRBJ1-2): GAGVSQSPSNKVTEKGKDVELRCDPISGHTALYWYRQSLGQGLEFLIYFQGNSAPDKSGLPSDRFSAERTGGSVSTLTIQRTQQEDSAVYLCASSPGGSTNGYTFGSGTRLTVV.

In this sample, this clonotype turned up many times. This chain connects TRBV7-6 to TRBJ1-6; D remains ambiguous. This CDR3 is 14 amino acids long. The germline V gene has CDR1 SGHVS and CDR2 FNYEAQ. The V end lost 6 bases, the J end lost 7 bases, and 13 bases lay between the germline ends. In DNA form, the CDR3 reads TGTGCCAGCAGACGGCAGGCGGTAAATTCACCCCTCCACTTT. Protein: CASRRQAVNSPLHF.

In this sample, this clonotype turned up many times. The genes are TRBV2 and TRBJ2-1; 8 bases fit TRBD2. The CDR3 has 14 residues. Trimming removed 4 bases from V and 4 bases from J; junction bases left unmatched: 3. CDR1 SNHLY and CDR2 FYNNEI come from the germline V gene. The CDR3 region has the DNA TGTGCCAGCAGTGTCGGGGGGGCGTACAATGAGCAGTTCTTC. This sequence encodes CASSVGGAYNEQFF.

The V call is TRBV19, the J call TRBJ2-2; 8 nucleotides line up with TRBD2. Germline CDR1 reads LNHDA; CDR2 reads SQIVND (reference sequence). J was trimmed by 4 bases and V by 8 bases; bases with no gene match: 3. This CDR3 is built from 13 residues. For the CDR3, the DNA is TGTGCCAGTCGTCGGGGGGGCACCGGGGAGCTGTTTTTT. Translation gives CASRRGGTGELFF.

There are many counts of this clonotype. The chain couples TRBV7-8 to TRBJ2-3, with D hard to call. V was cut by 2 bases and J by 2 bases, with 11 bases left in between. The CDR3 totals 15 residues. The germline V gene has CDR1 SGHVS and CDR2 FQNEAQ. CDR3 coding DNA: TGTGCCAGCAGCTTAAGTCAGCCCCCCACAGATACGCAGTATTTT. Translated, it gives CASSLSQPPTDTQYF.

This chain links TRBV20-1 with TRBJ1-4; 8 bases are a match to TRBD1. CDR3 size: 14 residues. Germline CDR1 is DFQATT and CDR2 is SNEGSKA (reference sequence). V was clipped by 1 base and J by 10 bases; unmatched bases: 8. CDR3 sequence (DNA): TGCAGTGCTAGAGTCGGGCAGGGGGCTGGAAAACTGTTTTTT. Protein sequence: CSARVGQGAGKLFF.

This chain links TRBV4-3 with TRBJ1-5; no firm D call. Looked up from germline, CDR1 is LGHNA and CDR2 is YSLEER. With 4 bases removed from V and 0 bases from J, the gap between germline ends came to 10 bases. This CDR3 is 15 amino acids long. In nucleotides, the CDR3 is TGCGCCAGCAGCCCTACTGTTTATAGCAATCAGCCCCAGCATTTT. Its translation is CASSPTVYSNQPQHF.

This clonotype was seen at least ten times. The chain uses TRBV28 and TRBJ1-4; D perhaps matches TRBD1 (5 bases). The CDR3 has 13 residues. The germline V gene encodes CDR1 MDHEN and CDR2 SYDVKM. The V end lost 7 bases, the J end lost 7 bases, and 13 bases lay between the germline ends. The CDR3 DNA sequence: TGTGCCAGCACCAAGGGACGGGCTGAAAAACTGTTTTTT. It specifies CASTKGRAEKLFF.

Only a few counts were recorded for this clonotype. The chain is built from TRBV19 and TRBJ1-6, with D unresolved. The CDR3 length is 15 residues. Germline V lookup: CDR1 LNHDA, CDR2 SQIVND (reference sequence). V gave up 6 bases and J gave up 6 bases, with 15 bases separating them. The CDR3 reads CASSMQLGGNSPLHF. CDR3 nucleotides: TGTGCCAGTAGCATGCAACTTGGCGGTAATTCACCCCTCCACTTT.